The rows below give T cell receptor beta chains drawn from one sample of a study of T cell responses to AZD1222 COVID-19 vaccine. Assay: immunoSEQ multiplex PCR; the TCRdb copy retains only in-frame clones and omits some. The sample includes about 140,000 clones, about 90% of them seen just once. Sequencing was performed on peripheral blood, taken 28 days after the second dose of the MenACWY control vaccine. The receptors were gathered from an adult who received the MenACWY meningococcal vaccine as a control. The CDR3 runs from the conserved cysteine through the conserved F or W. A D gene is named only where the DNA matches it firmly. Size values are once, few and many counts, or a class for expanded clones, and some rows have none.

abundance: NA
v_gene: TRBV6-4
d_gene: NA
j_gene: TRBJ2-3
len: 14
CDR3nt: TGTGCCAGCAGCCCCGGGACACCCACAGATACGCAGTATTTT
CDR3aa: CASSPGTPTDTQYF

abundance: NA
v_gene: TRBV15
d_gene: NA
j_gene: TRBJ2-7
len: 14
CDR3nt: TGTGCCACCCAAGGTCGGGAAGACTCCTACGAGCAGTACTTC
CDR3aa: CATQGREDSYEQYF

abundance: NA
v_gene: TRBV5-1
d_gene: NA
j_gene: TRBJ2-3
len: 12
CDR3nt: TGCGCCAGCAGCTGGCAAACAGATACGCAGTATTTT
CDR3aa: CASSWQTDTQYF

abundance: NA
v_gene: TRBV19
d_gene: NA
j_gene: TRBJ2-1
len: 13
CDR3nt: TGTGCCAGTAGTACACTAGAGTACAGGGAGCAGTTCTTC
CDR3aa: CASSTLEYREQFF

abundance: NA
v_gene: TRBV19
d_gene: TRBD1
j_gene: TRBJ1-2
len: 13
CDR3nt: TGTGCCAGTAAACCGGACAGGACCTATGGCTACACCTTC
CDR3aa: CASKPDRTYGYTF

abundance: NA
v_gene: TRBV6-5
d_gene: NA
j_gene: TRBJ2-7
len: 14
CDR3nt: TGTGCCAGCAGGCTACAGCTGTCTTACTACGAGCAGTACTTC
CDR3aa: CASRLQLSYYEQYF

abundance: NA
v_gene: TRBV14
d_gene: NA
j_gene: TRBJ1-2
len: 15
CDR3nt: TGTGCCAGCAGTCGGGACCTGAGGGATTTCTATGGCTACACCTTC
CDR3aa: CASSRDLRDFYGYTF

abundance: NA
v_gene: TRBV29-1
d_gene: NA
j_gene: TRBJ2-1
len: 15
CDR3nt: TGCAGCGTTGTCCTCGGGACCCGCTCCTACAATGAGCAGTTCTTC
CDR3aa: CSVVLGTRSYNEQFF

abundance: NA
v_gene: TRBV4-3
d_gene: TRBD1
j_gene: TRBJ2-4
len: 15
CDR3nt: TGCGCCAGCAGCCAGGGTCGACAGGGGATTGACATTCAGTACTTC
CDR3aa: CASSQGRQGIDIQYF

abundance: NA
v_gene: TRBV27
d_gene: NA
j_gene: TRBJ2-1
len: 14
CDR3nt: TGTGCCAGCAGTCCCCTGACGATCTACAATGAGCAGTTCTTC
CDR3aa: CASSPLTIYNEQFF

abundance: NA
v_gene: TRBV29-1
d_gene: NA
j_gene: TRBJ2-1
len: 14
CDR3nt: TGCAGCGTGGCACAGGGTTCCCGGGGGAATGAGCAGTTCTTC
CDR3aa: CSVAQGSRGNEQFF

abundance: NA
v_gene: TRBV28
d_gene: NA
j_gene: TRBJ2-7
len: 15
CDR3nt: TGTGCCAGCAGTCAGGTCGGCAGGGGCCTATACGAGCAGTACTTC
CDR3aa: CASSQVGRGLYEQYF

abundance: NA
v_gene: TRBV5-1
d_gene: TRBD2
j_gene: TRBJ2-4
len: 20
CDR3nt: TGCGCCAGCAGCTTCTCCTCGACTAGCGGGGGGACCTCCACCAAAAACATTCAGTACTTC
CDR3aa: CASSFSSTSGGTSTKNIQYF

abundance: NA
v_gene: TRBV5-4
d_gene: NA
j_gene: TRBJ2-7
len: 13
CDR3nt: TGTGCCAGCAGCTTGGGCAGTTCCTACGAGCAGTACTTC
CDR3aa: CASSLGSSYEQYF

abundance: once
v_gene: TRBV7-2
d_gene: NA
j_gene: TRBJ1-6
len: 18
CDR3nt: TGTGCCAGCAGCTTAGTCGGGGAACGGTTGGGATATAATTCACCCCTCCACTTT
CDR3aa: CASSLVGERLGYNSPLHF

abundance: few
v_gene: TRBV19
d_gene: TRBD2
j_gene: TRBJ2-3
len: 18
CDR3nt: TGTGCCAGTAGTGCCACCGGGACTAGCGGGAGGGATTCAGATACGCAGTATTTT
CDR3aa: CASSATGTSGRDSDTQYF

abundance: NA
v_gene: TRBV20-1
d_gene: NA
j_gene: TRBJ2-1
len: 14
CDR3nt: TGCAGTGGTAGTCGGGGGAGCTCCTACAATGAGCAGTTCTTC
CDR3aa: CSGSRGSSYNEQFF

abundance: NA
v_gene: TRBV7-9
d_gene: NA
j_gene: TRBJ1-4
len: 15
CDR3nt: TGTGCCAGCAGCTCAATAAGAGGAACGGGCGAAAAACTGTTTTTT
CDR3aa: CASSSIRGTGEKLFF

abundance: NA
v_gene: TRBV5-6
d_gene: NA
j_gene: TRBJ1-1
len: 15
CDR3nt: TGTGCCAGCAGCTTGGTCGGGGCCGGGGGTACTGAAGCTTTCTTT
CDR3aa: CASSLVGAGGTEAFF